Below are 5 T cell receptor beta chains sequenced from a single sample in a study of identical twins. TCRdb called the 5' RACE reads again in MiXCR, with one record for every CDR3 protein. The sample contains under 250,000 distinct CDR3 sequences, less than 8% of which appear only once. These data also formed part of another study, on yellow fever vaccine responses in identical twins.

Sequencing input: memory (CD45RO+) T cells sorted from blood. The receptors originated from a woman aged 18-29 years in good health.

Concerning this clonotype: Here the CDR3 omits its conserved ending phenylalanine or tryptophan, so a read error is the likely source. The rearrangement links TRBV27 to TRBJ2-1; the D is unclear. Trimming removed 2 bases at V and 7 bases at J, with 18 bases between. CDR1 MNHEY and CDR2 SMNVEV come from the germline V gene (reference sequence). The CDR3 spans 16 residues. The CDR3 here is CASSLRSAGLWNEQFL. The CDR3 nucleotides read TGTGCCAGCAGTTTAAGAAGTGCAGGCCTCTGGAATGAGCAGTTCCTC.

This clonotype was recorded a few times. CDR3 nucleotides: TGCGCCAGCAGCCAATCTATCTCGAGAGGCTCAAACACCATATATTTT. Translated, it gives CASSQSISRGSNTIYF. The rearrangement links TRBV4-1 to TRBJ1-3; D ambiguous. The ends were cut back, 2 bases at V and 6 bases at J, with 17 bases in the middle. CDR3 length equals 16 residues. From germline, CDR1 is MGHRA and CDR2 YSYEKL.

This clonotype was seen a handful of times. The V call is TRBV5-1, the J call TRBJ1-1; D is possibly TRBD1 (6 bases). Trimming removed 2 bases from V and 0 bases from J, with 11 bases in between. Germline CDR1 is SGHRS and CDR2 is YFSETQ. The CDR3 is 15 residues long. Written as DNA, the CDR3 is TGCGCCAGCAGCTTTACCGCAGGGGTGAACACTGAAGCTTTCTTT. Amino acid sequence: CASSFTAGVNTEAFF.

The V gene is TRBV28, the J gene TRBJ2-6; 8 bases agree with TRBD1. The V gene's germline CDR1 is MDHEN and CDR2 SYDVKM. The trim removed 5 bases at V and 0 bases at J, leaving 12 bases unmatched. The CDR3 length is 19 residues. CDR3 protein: CASSPTGQGGFSGANVLTF. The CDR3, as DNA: TGTGCCAGCAGTCCTACCGGACAGGGAGGATTCTCTGGGGCCAACGTCCTGACTTTC. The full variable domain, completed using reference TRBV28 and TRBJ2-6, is DVKVTQSSRYLVKRTGEKVFLECVQDMDHENMFWYRQDPGLGLRLIYFSYDVKMKEKGDIPEGYSVSREKKERFSLILESASTNQTSMYLCASSPTGQGGFSGANVLTFGAGSRLTVL.

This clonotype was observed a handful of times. The CDR3 DNA reads TGTGCCAGCAGTGGGGACTGGCGACCTTACTACGAGCAGTACTTC. Translated: CASSGDWRPYYEQYF. This rearrangement joins TRBV28 to TRBJ2-7; possible D gene TRBD2, 6 bases. V was shortened by 5 bases and J by 3 bases, with 17 bases between the two germline ends. Germline CDR1 MDHEN, CDR2 SYDVKM. There are 15 residues in the CDR3.